This TCR beta chain was captured by sequencing in a study of CD8 T cells in ankylosing spondylitis. V shed 6 bases, J shed 3 bases, and the junction held 7 bases outside the gene matches. This CDR3 has 15 amino acids. MiXCR, run by TCRdb on the 5' RACE reads, gives a single entry per CDR3 protein. The sample carries roughly 400,000 distinct CDR3 sequences, about a fifth recorded once. Study-level points and caveats: Matched synovial fluid from ankylosing spondylitis patients was reported to be enriched for disease-linked clones. A TCR beta motif made of several highly homologous variants seemed typical of ankylosing spondylitis blood.

As to this clonotype: Its antigen is as yet unknown.

J is TRBJ2-7 and V is TRBV12-3 or TRBV12-4; 11 positions match TRBD1. Sequencing input: blood, either unsorted or a sorted T cell fraction (not recorded which). This clonotype was obtained from a male donor with ankylosing spondylitis. CDR3 DNA sequence: TGTGCCAGCAGGGTCGGGACAGGGGGAGGCTACGAGCAGTACTTC. Protein product: CASRVGTGGGYEQYF.